The present TCR beta chain was sequenced within a study of blood T cell repertoires in COVID-19. Across the whole study: COVID-19 samples collected from the United States, Italy and Spain covered acute and convalescent phases.

V lost 1 base, J lost 5 bases, and 14 bases lay in between. CDR1 LNHDA and CDR2 SQIVND come from the germline V gene (reference sequence). This CDR3 has 16 residues. Data came from immunoSEQ multiplex PCR; TCRdb stores just in-frame clones and leaves some out. The table lists 200,000 to 300,000 clones, around 84% of them singletons, with around 5% in the top ten. Sequenced sample: peripheral blood. The TCR was taken from a woman aged 60-70 years with COVID-19, enrolled during active disease. The rearrangement links TRBV19 to TRBJ2-2; D remains ambiguous. Here the CDR3 reads CASSIGGTLRTGELFF. Written as DNA, the CDR3 is TGTGCCAGTAGTATAGGAGGCACTTTGCGGACCGGGGAGCTGTTTTTT.